This TCR beta chain was recorded in a study of T-cell memory formation after mild COVID-19. The wider study: Largely donor-specific sequence clusters came from a couple of donors. General observations from the study: Memory from before infection featured some responding clones, which suggests cross-reactive memory joined. Day 15 to 85 contracting clones showed balanced CD4/CD8; later expanders leaned CD4+. For contracting clones, CD4+ ones sat mainly in CM and EM, CD8+ in EMRA.

This clonotype was detected a few times. Its antigen is unknown. The V end was cut by 3 bases, the J end by 4 bases, with 8 bases between. This CDR3 spans 13 amino acids. MiXCR, run by TCRdb on the 5' RACE reads, gives a single entry per CDR3 protein. The data show some 40,000 distinct CDR3 sequences, less than 9.5% seen once. The V and J genes are TRBV12-3 or TRBV12-4 and TRBJ2-3; TRBD2 might be the D (6 bases). The sequence was obtained from an adult woman who had mild COVID-19 (a few samples of this study predate the infection). Cell type and time point are not known. Specimen: PBMCs or a T cell subset sorted from them (not recorded which). The CDR3 reads CASSLGGSDTQYF. In DNA, the CDR3 is TGTGCCAGCAGTTTGGGAGGTTCAGATACGCAGTATTTT.